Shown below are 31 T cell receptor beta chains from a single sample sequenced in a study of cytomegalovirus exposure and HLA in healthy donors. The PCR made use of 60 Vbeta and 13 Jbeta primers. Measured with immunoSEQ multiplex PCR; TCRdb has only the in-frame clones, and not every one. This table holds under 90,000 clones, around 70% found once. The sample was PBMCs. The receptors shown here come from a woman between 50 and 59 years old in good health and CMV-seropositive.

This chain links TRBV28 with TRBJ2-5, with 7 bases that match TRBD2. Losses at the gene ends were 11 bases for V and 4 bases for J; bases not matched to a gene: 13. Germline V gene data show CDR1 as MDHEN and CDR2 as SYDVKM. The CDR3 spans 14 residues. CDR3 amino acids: CAAVGGGKSETQYF. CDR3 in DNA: TGTGCCGCCGTGGGCGGGGGAAAGTCAGAGACCCAGTACTTC.

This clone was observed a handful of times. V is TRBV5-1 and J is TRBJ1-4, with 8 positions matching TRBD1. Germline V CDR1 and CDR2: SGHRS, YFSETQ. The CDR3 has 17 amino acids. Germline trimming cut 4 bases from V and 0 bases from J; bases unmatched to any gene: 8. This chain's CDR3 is CASSDGTGVATNEKLFF. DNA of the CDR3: TGCGCCAGCAGCGACGGGACAGGAGTTGCAACTAATGAAAAACTGTTTTTT.

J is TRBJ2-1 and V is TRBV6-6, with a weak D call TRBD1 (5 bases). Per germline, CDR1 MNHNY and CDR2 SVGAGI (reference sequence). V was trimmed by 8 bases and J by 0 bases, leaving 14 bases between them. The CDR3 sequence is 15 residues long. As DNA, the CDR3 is TGTGCCAGCCGAGACAGCCTAACCTCCTACAATGAGCAGTTCTTC. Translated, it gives CASRDSLTSYNEQFF.

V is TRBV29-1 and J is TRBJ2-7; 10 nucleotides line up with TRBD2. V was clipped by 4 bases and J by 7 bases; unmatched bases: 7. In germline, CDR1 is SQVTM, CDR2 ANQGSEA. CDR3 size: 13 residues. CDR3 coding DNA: TGCAGCGTTGCTAGCGGGAGCTCTTGGGAGCAGTACTTC. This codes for CSVASGSSWEQYF.

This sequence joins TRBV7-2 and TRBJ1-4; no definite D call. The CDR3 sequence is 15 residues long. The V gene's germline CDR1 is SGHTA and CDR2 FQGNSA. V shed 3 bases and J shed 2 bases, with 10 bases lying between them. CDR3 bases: TGTGCCAGCAGCTTGGGAGACTCGACTAATGAAAAACTGTTTTTT. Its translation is CASSLGDSTNEKLFF.

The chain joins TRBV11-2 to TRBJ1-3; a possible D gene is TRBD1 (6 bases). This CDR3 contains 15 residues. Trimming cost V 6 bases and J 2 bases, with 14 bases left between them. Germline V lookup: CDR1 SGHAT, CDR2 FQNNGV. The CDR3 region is CASRPTGMAGNTIYF. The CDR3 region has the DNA TGTGCCAGCAGACCTACAGGGATGGCTGGAAACACCATATATTTT. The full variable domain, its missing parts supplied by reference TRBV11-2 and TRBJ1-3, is EAGVAQSPRYKIIEKRQSVAFWCNPISGHATLYWYQQILGQGPKLLIQFQNNGVVDDSQLPKDRFSAERLKGVDSTLKIQPAKLEDSAVYLCASRPTGMAGNTIYFGEGSWLTVV.

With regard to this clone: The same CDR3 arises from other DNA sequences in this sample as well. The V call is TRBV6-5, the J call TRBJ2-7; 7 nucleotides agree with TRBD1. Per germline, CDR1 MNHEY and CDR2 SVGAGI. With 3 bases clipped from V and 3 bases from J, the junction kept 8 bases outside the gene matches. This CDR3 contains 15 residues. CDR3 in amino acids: CASSYLSTGSYEQYF. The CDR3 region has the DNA TGTGCCAGCAGTTATCTGTCGACAGGGAGCTACGAGCAGTACTTC.

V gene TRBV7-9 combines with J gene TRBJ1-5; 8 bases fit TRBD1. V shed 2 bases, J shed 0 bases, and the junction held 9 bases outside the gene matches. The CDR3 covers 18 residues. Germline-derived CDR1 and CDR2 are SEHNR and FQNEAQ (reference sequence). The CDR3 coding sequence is TGTGCCAGCAGCTTAACAGGGGGAGGACACTATAGCAATCAGCCCCAGCATTTT. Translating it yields CASSLTGGGHYSNQPQHF. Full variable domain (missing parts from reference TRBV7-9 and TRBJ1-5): DTGVSQNPRHKITKRGQNVTFRCDPISEHNRLYWYRQTLGQGPEFLTYFQNEAQLEKSRLLSDRFSAERPKGSFSTLEIQRTEQGDSAMYLCASSLTGGGHYSNQPQHFGDGTRLSIL.

The CDR3 reads CAISGGFTDTQYF. CDR3 bases: TGTGCCATCAGTGGCGGATTCACAGATACGCAGTATTTT. V is TRBV10-3 and J is TRBJ2-3, with D hard to call. V lost 4 bases, J lost 2 bases, and 7 bases lay in between. The germline CDR1 and CDR2 sequences are ENHRY and SYGVKD. The length of the CDR3 is 13 residues.

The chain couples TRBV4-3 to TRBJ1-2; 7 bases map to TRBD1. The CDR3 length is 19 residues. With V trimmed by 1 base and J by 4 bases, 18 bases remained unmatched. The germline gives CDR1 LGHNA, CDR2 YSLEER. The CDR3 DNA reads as TGCGCCAGCAGCCAAGTTTACCCCCCTGACAGGGAAGTGGGCTATGGCTACACCTTC. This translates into CASSQVYPPDREVGYGYTF.

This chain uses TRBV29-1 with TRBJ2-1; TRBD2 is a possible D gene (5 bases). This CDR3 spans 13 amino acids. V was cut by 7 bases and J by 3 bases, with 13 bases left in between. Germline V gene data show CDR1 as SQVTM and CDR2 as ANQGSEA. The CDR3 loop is CSATRLDYNEQFF. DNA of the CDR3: TGCAGCGCTACTAGACTCGACTACAATGAGCAGTTCTTC.

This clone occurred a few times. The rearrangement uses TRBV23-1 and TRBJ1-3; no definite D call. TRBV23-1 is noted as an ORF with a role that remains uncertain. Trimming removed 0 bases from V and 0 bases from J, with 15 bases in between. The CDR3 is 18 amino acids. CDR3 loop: CASSQSEGREFSGNTIYF. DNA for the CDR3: TGCGCCAGCAGTCAATCCGAAGGACGGGAGTTCTCTGGAAACACCATATATTTT.

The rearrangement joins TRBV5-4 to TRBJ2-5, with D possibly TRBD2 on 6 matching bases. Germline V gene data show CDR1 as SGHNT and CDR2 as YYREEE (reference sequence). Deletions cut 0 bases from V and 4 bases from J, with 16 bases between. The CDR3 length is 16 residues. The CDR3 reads CASSLAGGALLETQYF. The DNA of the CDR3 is TGTGCCAGCAGCTTGGCCGGCGGGGCCCTGTTAGAGACCCAGTACTTC.

The CDR3 bases are TGTGCCAGCAGCCCCGACGGGATCTCTGGGGCCAACGTCCTGACTTTC. As protein: CASSPDGISGANVLTF. The chain has TRBV9 and TRBJ2-6, with D perhaps TRBD2 (5 bases). Germline V gene data show CDR1 as SGDLS and CDR2 as YYNGEE. Trimming took off 4 bases at V and 0 bases at J, with 11 bases between the two ends. The CDR3 contains 16 residues.

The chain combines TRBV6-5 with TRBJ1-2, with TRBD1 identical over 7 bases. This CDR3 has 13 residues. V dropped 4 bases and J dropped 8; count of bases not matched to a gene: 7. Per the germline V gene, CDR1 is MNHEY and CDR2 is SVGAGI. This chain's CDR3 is CASSFRTGVGYTF. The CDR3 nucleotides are TGTGCCAGCAGTTTCCGGACAGGTGTAGGCTACACCTTC.

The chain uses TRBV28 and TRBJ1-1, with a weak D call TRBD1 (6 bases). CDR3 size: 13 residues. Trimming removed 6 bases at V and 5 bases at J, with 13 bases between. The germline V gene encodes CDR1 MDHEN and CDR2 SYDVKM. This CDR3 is CASSRGGTTEAFF. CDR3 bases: TGTGCCAGCAGCCGAGGGGGAACGACTGAAGCTTTCTTT.

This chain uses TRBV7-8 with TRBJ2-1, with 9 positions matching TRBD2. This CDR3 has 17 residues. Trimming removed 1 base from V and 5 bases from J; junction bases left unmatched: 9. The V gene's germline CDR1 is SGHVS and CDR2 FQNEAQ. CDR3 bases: TGTGCCAGCAGCTTAGAGGGCGGGAGGGTACTTGACAATGAGCAGTTCTTC. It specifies CASSLEGGRVLDNEQFF.

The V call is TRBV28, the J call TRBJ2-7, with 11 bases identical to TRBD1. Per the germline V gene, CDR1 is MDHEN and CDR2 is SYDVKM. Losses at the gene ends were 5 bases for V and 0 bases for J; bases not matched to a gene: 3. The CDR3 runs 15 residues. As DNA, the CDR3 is TGTGCCAGCAGTCGGGACAGGGGGAGCTCCTACGAGCAGTACTTC. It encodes CASSRDRGSSYEQYF.

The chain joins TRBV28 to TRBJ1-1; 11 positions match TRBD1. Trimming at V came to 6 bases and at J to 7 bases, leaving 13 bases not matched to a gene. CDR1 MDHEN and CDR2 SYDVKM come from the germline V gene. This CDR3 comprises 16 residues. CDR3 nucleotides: TGTGCCAGCAGGGAGGTGGGGACAGGGGGAGACCTTGAAGCTTTCTTT. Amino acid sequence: CASREVGTGGDLEAFF.

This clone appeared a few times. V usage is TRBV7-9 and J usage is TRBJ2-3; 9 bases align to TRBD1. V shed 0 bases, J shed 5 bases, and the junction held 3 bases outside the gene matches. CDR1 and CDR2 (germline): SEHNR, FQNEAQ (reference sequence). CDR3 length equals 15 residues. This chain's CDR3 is CASSLAQGAEDTQYF. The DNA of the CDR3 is TGTGCCAGCAGCTTAGCACAGGGGGCGGAAGATACGCAGTATTTT. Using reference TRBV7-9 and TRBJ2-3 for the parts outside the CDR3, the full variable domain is DTGVSQNPRHKITKRGQNVTFRCDPISEHNRLYWYRQTLGQGPEFLTYFQNEAQLEKSRLLSDRFSAERPKGSFSTLEIQRTEQGDSAMYLCASSLAQGAEDTQYFGPGTRLTVL.

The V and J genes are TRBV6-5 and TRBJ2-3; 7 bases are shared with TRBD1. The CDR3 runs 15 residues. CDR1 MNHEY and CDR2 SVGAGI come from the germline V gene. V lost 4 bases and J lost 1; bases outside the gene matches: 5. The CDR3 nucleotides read TGTGCCAGCAGTTCTCCAGACAGGGGCACAGATACGCAGTATTTT. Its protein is CASSSPDRGTDTQYF.

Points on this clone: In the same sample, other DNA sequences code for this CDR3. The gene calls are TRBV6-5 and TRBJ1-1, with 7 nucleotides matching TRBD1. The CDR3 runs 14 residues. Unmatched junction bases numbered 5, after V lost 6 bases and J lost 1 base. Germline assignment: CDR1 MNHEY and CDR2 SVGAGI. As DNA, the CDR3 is TGTGCCAGCAGCCGTAGGACAGGGAACACTGAAGCTTTCTTT. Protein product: CASSRRTGNTEAFF.

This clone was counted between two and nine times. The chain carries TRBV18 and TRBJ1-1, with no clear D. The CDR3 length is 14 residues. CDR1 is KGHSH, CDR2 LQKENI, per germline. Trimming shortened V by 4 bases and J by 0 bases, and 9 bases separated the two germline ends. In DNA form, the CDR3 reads TGTGCCAGCTCACGGGAGAAAATGAACACTGAAGCTTTCTTT. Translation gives CASSREKMNTEAFF.

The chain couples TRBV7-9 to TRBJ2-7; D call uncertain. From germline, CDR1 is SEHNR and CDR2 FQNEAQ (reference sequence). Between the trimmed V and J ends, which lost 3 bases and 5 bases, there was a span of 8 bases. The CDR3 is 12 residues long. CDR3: CASSFLGDEQYF. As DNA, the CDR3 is TGTGCCAGCAGCTTCCTAGGTGACGAGCAGTACTTC.

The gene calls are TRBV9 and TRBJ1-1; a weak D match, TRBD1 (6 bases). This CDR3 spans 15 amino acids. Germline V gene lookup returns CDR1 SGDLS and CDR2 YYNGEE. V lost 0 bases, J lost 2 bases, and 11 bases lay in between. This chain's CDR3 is CASSVEARGNTEAFF. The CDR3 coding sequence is TGTGCCAGCAGCGTAGAGGCCAGGGGTAACACTGAAGCTTTCTTT.

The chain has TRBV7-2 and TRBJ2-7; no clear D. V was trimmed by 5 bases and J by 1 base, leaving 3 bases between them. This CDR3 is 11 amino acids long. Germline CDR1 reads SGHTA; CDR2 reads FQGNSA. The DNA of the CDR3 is TGTGCCAGCAGCCTTTCCTACGAGCAGTACTTC. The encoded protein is CASSLSYEQYF. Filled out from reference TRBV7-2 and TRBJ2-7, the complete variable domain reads GAGVSQSPSNKVTEKGKDVELRCDPISGHTALYWYRQSLGQGLEFLIYFQGNSAPDKSGLPSDRFSAERTGGSVSTLTIQRTQQEDSAVYLCASSLSYEQYFGPGTRLTVT.

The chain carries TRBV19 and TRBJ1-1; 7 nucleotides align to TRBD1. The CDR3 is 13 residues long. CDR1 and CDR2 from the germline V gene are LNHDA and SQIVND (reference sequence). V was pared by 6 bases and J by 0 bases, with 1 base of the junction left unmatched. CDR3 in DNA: TGTGCCAGTAGACAGGGGATGAACACTGAAGCTTTCTTT. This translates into CASRQGMNTEAFF. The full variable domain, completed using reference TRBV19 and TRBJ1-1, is DGGITQSPKYLFRKEGQNVTLSCEQNLNHDAMYWYRQDPGQGLRLIYYSQIVNDFQKGDIAEGYSVSREKKESFPLTVTSAQKNPTAFYLCASRQGMNTEAFFGQGTRLTVV.

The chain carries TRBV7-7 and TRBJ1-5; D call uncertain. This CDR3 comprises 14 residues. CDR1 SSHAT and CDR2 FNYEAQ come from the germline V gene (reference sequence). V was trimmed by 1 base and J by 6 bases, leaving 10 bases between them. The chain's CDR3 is CASSLVPGGQPQHF. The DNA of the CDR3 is TGTGCCAGCAGCTTAGTTCCGGGAGGTCAGCCCCAGCATTTT.

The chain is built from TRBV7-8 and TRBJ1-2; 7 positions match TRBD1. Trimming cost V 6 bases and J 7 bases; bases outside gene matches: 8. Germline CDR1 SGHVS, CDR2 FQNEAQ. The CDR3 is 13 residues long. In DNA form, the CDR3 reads TGTGCCAGCAGAAACGAAGGGGGCGGTGGCTACACCTTC. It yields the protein CASRNEGGGGYTF.

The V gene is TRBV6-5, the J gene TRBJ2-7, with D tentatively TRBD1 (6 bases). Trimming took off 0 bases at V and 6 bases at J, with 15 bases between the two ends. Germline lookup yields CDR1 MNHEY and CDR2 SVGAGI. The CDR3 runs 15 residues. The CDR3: CASSYSPIQGTEQYF. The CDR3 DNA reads TGTGCCAGCAGTTACTCTCCGATACAGGGAACCGAGCAGTACTTC.

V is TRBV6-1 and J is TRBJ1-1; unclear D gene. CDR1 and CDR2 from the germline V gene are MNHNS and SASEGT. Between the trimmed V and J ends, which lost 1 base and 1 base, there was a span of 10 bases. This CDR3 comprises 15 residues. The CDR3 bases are TGTGCCAGCAGTGAAGGGGAGCGGGGGAACACTGAAGCTTTCTTT. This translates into CASSEGERGNTEAFF.